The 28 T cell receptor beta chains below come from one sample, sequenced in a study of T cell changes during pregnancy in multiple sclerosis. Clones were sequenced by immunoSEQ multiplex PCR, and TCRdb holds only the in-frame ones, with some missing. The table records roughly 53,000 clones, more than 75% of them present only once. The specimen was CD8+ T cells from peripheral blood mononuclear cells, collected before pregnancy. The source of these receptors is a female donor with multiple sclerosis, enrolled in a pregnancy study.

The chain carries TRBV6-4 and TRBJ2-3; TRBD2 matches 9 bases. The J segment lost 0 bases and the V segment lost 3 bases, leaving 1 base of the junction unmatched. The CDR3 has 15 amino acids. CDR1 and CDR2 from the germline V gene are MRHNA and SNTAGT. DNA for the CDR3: TGTGCCAGCAGTGATGCGGGGGGGAGCACAGATACGCAGTATTTT. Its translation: CASSDAGGSTDTQYF.

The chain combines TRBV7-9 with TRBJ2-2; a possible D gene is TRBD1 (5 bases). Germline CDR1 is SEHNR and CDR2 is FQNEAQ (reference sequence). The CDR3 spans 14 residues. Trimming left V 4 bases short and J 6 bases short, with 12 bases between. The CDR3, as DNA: TGTGCCAGCAGCTCCTCAGGGATCTCCGGGGAGCTGTTTTTT. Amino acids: CASSSSGISGELFF.

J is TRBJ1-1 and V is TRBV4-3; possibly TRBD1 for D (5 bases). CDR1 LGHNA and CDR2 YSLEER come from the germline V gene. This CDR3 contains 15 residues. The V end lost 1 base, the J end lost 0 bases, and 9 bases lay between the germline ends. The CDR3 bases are TGCGCCAGCAGCCAAGGAGTGACAGTGAACACTGAAGCTTTCTTT. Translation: CASSQGVTVNTEAFF.

In DNA form, the CDR3 reads TGTGCCAGCAGTTCCTCGGGACAGGAGGCTGCTGAAGCTTTCTTT. Amino acids: CASSSSGQEAAEAFF. The chain couples TRBV27 to TRBJ1-1, with 8 bases fitting TRBD1. The CDR3 spans 15 residues. Trimming cost V 4 bases and J 6 bases; bases outside gene matches: 10. Germline loops: CDR1 MNHEY, CDR2 SMNVEV (reference sequence).

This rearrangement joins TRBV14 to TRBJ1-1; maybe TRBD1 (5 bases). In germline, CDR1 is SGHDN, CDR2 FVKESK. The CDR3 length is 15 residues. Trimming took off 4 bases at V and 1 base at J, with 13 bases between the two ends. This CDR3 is CASSLRRGGNTEAFF. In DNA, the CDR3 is TGTGCCAGCAGCCTCCGGCGGGGGGGGAACACTGAAGCTTTCTTT.

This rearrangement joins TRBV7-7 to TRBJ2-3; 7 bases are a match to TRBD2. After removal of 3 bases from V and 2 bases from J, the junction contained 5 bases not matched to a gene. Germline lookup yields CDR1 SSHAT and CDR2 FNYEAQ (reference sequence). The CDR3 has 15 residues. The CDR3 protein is CASSLVAGDTDTQYF. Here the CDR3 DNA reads TGTGCCAGCAGCTTGGTGGCGGGGGACACAGATACGCAGTATTTT.

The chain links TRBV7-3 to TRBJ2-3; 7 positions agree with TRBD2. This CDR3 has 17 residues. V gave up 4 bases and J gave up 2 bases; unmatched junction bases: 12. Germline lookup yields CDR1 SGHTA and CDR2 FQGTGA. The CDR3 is CASSSQGGDYTTDTQYF. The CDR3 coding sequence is TGTGCCAGCAGCTCGCAAGGAGGGGACTACACCACAGATACGCAGTATTTT. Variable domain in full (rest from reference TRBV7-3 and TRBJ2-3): GAGVSQTPSNKVTEKGKYVELRCDPISGHTALYWYRQSLGQGPEFLIYFQGTGAADDSGLPNDRFFAVRPEGSVSTLKIQRTERGDSAVYLCASSSQGGDYTTDTQYFGPGTRLTVL.

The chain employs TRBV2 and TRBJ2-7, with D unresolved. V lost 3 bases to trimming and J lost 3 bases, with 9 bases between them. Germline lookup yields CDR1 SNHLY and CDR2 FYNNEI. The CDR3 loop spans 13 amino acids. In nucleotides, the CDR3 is TGTGCCAGCAGTGAGGTTAGGAGCTACGAGCAGTACTTC. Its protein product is CASSEVRSYEQYF.

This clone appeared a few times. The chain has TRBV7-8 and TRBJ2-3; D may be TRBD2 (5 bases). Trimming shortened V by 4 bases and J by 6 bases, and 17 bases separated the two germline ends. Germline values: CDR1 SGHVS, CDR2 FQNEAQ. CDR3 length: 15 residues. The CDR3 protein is CASSSYYNGEDTQYF. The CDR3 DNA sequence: TGTGCCAGCAGCTCCTACTACAACGGGGAGGATACGCAGTATTTT. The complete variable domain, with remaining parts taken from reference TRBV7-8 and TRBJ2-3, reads GAGVSQSPRYKVAKRGQDVALRCDPISGHVSLFWYQQALGQGPEFLTYFQNEAQLDKSGLPSDRFFAERPEGSVSTLKIQRTQQEDSAVYLCASSSYYNGEDTQYFGPGTRLTVL.

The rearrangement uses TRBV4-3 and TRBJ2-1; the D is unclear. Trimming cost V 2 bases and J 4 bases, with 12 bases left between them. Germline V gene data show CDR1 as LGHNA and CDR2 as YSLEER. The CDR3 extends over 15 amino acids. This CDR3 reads CASSQSVSFYNEQFF. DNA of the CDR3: TGCGCCAGCAGCCAATCTGTTTCCTTTTACAATGAGCAGTTCTTC.

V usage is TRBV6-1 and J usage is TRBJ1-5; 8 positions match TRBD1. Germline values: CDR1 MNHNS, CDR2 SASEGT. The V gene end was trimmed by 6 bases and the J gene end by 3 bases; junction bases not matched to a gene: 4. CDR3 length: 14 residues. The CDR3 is CASRTRGLNQPQHF. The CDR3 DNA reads TGTGCCAGCAGAACCAGGGGGCTCAATCAGCCCCAGCATTTT.

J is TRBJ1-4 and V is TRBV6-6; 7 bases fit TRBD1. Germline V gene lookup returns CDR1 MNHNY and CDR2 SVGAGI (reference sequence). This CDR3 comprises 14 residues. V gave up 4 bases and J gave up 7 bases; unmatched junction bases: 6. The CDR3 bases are TGTGCCAGCAGTTCCGACAGGGTGACTGAAAAACTGTTTTTT. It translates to CASSSDRVTEKLFF.

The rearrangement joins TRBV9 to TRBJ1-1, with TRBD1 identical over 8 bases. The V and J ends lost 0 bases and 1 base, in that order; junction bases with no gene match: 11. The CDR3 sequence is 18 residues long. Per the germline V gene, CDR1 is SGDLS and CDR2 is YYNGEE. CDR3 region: CASSVEPGQGFPNTEAFF. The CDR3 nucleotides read TGTGCCAGCAGCGTAGAGCCCGGACAGGGATTCCCGAACACTGAAGCTTTCTTT.

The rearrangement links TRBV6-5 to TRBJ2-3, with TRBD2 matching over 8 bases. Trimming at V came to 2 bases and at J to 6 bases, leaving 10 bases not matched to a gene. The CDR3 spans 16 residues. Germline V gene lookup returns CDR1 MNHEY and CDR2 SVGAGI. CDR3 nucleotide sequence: TGTGCCAGCAGTTACGCGTCGGGGGGGGTAAAGGATACGCAGTATTTT. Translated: CASSYASGGVKDTQYF.

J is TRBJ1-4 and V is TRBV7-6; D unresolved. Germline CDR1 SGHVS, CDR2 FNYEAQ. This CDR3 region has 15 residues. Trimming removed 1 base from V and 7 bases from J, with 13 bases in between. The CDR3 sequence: CASSLEVGSGEKLFF. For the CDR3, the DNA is TGTGCCAGCAGCTTAGAGGTGGGCAGTGGTGAAAAACTGTTTTTT.

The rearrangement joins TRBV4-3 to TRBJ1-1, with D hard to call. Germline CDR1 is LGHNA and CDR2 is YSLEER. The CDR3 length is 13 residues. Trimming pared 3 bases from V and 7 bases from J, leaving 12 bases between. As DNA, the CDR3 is TGCGCCAGCAGCCACCGCGGAGGGTTTGAAGCTTTCTTT. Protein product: CASSHRGGFEAFF.

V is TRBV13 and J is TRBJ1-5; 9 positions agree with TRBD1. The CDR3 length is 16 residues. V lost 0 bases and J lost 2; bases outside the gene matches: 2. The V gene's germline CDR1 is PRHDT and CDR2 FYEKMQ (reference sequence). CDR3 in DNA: TGTGCCAGCAGCTTAGGGGGGACAGGGCGCAATCAGCCCCAGCATTTT. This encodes CASSLGGTGRNQPQHF.

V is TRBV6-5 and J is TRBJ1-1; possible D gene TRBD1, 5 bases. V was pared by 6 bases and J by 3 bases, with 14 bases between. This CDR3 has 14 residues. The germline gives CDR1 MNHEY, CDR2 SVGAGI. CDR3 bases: TGTGCCAGCAGCCGGCAGGGAAGGGACACTGAAGCTTTCTTT. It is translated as CASSRQGRDTEAFF.

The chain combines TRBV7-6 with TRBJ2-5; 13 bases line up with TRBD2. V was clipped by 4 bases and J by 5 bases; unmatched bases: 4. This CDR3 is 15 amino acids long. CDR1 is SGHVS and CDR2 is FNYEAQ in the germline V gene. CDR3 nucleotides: TGTGCCAGCAGCTCGACTAGCGGGGGGTCGGAGACCCAGTACTTC. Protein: CASSSTSGGSETQYF.

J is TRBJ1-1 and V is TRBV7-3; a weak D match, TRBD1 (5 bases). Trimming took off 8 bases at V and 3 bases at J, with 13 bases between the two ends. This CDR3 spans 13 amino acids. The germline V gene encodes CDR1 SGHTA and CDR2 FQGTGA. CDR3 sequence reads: CASRTGRDTEAFF. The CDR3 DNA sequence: TGTGCCAGCCGCACAGGTAGGGACACTGAAGCTTTCTTT.

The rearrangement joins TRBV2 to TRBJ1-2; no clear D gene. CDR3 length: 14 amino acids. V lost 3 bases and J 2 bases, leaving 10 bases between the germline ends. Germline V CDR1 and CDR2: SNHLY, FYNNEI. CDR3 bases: TGTGCCAGCAGTGATTTGGGCAGCAACTATGGCTACACCTTC. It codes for CASSDLGSNYGYTF. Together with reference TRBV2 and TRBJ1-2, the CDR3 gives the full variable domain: EPEVTQTPSHQVTQMGQEVILRCVPISNHLYFYWYRQILGQKVEFLVSFYNNEISEKSEIFDDQFSVERPDGSNFTLKIRSTKLEDSAMYFCASSDLGSNYGYTFGSGTRLTVV.

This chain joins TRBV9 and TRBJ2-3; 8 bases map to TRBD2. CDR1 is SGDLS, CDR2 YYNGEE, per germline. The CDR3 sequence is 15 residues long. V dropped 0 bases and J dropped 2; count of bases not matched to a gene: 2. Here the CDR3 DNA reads TGTGCCAGCAGCGTAGCGGGGGGGTTCACAGATACGCAGTATTTT. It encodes CASSVAGGFTDTQYF.

The CDR3 nucleotides read TGTGCCAGCAGACTGGGAGGAGAAAAACTGTTTTTT. It translates to CASRLGGEKLFF. V gene TRBV5-5 combines with J gene TRBJ1-4; D gene ambiguous. CDR3 length equals 12 residues. Trimming stripped 5 bases from V and 8 bases from J, with 10 bases between. Germline V gene lookup returns CDR1 SGHKS and CDR2 YYEKEE (reference sequence).

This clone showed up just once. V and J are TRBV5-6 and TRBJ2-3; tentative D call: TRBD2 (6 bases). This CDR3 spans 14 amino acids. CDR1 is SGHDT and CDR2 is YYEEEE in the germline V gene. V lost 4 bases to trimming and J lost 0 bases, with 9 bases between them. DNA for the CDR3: TGTGCCAGCAGCCTTGGGACTAGCACAGATACGCAGTATTTT. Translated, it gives CASSLGTSTDTQYF.

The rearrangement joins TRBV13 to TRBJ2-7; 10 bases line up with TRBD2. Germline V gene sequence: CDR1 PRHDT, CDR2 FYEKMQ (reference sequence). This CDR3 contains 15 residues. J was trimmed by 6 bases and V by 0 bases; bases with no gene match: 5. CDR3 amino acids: CASSLGQLAGSEQYF. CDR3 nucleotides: TGTGCCAGCAGCTTAGGGCAACTAGCGGGGTCCGAGCAGTACTTC. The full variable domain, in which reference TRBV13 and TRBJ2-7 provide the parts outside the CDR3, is AAGVIQSPRHLIKEKRETATLKCYPIPRHDTVYWYQQGPGQDPQFLISFYEKMQSDKGSIPDRFSAQQFSDYHSELNMSSLELGDSALYFCASSLGQLAGSEQYFGPGTRLTVT.

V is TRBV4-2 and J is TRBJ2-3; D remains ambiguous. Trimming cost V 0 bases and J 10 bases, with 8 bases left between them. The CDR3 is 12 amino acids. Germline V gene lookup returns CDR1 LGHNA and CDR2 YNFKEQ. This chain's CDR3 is CASSQDSSPQYF. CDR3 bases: TGTGCCAGCAGCCAAGACTCCTCCCCGCAGTATTTT.

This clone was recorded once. CDR3 protein: CASSAFGTHTDTQYF. As DNA, the CDR3 is TGTGCCAGCAGCGCTTTCGGTACCCACACAGATACGCAGTATTTT. V usage is TRBV9 and J usage is TRBJ2-3; D not resolved. Germline values: CDR1 SGDLS, CDR2 YYNGEE. Trimming removed 3 bases from V and 2 bases from J, with 13 bases in between. CDR3 length equals 15 residues.

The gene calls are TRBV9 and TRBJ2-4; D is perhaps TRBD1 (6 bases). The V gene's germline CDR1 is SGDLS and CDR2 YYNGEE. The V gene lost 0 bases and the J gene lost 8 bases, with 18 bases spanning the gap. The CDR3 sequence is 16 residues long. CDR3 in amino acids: CASSVDSVERQDIQYF. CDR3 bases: TGTGCCAGCAGCGTAGATTCTGTGGAGCGACAGGACATTCAGTACTTC.